The clone carrying this T cell receptor beta chain was seen only a few times. The germline V gene has CDR1 MNHNY and CDR2 SVGAGI (reference sequence). The CDR3 spans 14 residues. The data were obtained in a study of early T cells in non-severe SARS-CoV-2 infection. Each CDR3 protein gets one entry after TCRdb re-called the 5' RACE reads with MiXCR. The sample contains fewer than 120,000 distinct CDR3 sequences, over 10% of which appear only once. The chain links TRBV6-6 to TRBJ1-3; D remains ambiguous. The sample in question was whole blood, obtained at baseline. This TCR derives from an adult who was a healthcare worker with PCR-confirmed SARS-CoV-2 infection or an uninfected control (not recorded which). The CDR3 sequence is CVTSRAGSGNTIYF. The CDR3 DNA sequence: TGTGTCACTTCCCGGGCGGGCTCTGGAAACACCATATATTTT.